The entry below describes one T cell receptor (beta chain). The data originate from a study of T cell repertoires in cytomegalovirus infection. CDR1 SGHRS and CDR2 YFSETQ come from the germline V gene. This CDR3 is built from 15 residues. V was cut by 1 base and J by 2 bases, with 13 bases left in between. TCRdb independently ran MiXCR on the reads; one entry per CDR3 protein. The sample has 150,000 to 200,000 distinct CDR3 sequences, roughly 27% seen once. Source material: PBMCs. The rearrangement links TRBV5-1 to TRBJ2-7; D gene ambiguous. The sequence derives from a human donor in good health (CMV status not recorded). Some clones in this sample may be carry-over from other donors' samples. CDR3 residues: CASSLSETPPYEQYF. For the CDR3, the DNA is TGCGCCAGCAGCTTGAGCGAGACTCCTCCCTACGAGCAGTACTTC.